This TCR beta chain was sequenced during a study of early T cells in non-severe SARS-CoV-2 infection. About the research overall: Whole-blood bulk RNA, unsorted, was sequenced, and chains were unpaired. General study points: Private and CD4 specificities were missed by VDJdb matching, which favored anti-spike CD8 responses.

Germline-derived CDR1 and CDR2 are SGHRS and YFSETQ. Between the trimmed V and J ends, which lost 0 bases and 4 bases, there was a span of 5 bases. This CDR3 is built from 13 residues. As to this clonotype: Its antigen is undetermined.

Unique molecular identifiers were affixed to single, distinct cDNA molecules. TCRdb re-called the 5' RACE reads with MiXCR, one entry per CDR3 protein. Here the sample spans around 35,000 distinct CDR3 sequences, about 5.3% being singletons. The genes are TRBV5-1 and TRBJ2-1; D not certain. This clonotype was obtained from an adult who was a healthcare worker with PCR-confirmed SARS-CoV-2 infection or an uninfected control (not recorded which). Sequencing was done on a sample of whole blood. CDR3 loop: CASSLGLYNEQFF. The CDR3 DNA follows: TGCGCCAGCAGCTTGGGCCTATACAATGAGCAGTTCTTC.